Each of the 25 T cell receptor beta chains below was sequenced from the same sample in a study of regulatory T cells in long-lasting Graves disease. Specified time point: newly diagnosed GD, antithyroid drugs for less than 3 months. PBMC RNA served as the TCR library source. The TCR beta library used iRepertoire HTBI primers with Arm-PCR amplification of CDR3. From the multiplex PCR reads, TCRdb called clonotypes with MiXCR, one entry per CDR3 protein. The sample lists fewer than 500,000 distinct CDR3 sequences, about 17% seen once, with 12% in the top ten. The same data also contributed to another study, on T cells in Graves' hyperthyroidism and ophthalmopathy.

The specimen comprised peripheral blood mononuclear cells (PBMCs), sampled at new diagnosis, from a patient treated with antithyroid drugs. These receptors were obtained from a middle-aged man with Graves disease.

Written as DNA, the CDR3 is TGTGCCAGCAGCTTAAGTCTAGCGGGTCCCAATGAGCAGTTCTTC. Amino acid sequence: CASSLSLAGPNEQFF. This chain joins TRBV7-6 and TRBJ2-1; 8 positions match TRBD2. The V gene's germline CDR1 is SGHVS and CDR2 FNYEAQ. CDR3 length equals 15 residues. V gave up 2 bases and J gave up 6 bases; unmatched junction bases: 6.

This clonotype was counted at least ten times. This chain connects TRBV18 to TRBJ2-2; D might be TRBD2 (6 bases). Looked up from germline, CDR1 is KGHSH and CDR2 is LQKENI. The V end lost 3 bases, the J end lost 5 bases, and 7 bases lay between the germline ends. CDR3 length: 13 amino acids. The CDR3: CASSPRETGELFF. The DNA of the CDR3 is TGTGCCAGCTCACCTCGGGAGACCGGGGAGCTGTTTTTT.

This clonotype was counted at least ten times. This chain joins TRBV24-1 and TRBJ2-4; TRBD1 aligns across 10 bases. This CDR3 comprises 14 residues. Germline assignment: CDR1 KGHDR and CDR2 SFDVKD. The junction had 5 bases not matched to a gene; V was cut back by 5 bases and J by 8 bases. The CDR3 bases are TGTGCCACCAGTGTCGGACAGGGGGTGGACATTCAGTACTTC. Its protein is CATSVGQGVDIQYF.

This clonotype was picked up a small number of times. V is TRBV20-1 and J is TRBJ1-2; no firm D call. The CDR3 length is 16 residues. Trimming stripped 3 bases from V and 3 bases from J, with 20 bases between. The germline CDR1 and CDR2 sequences are DFQATT and SNEGSKA (reference sequence). This chain's CDR3 is CSARPQGSERHYGYTF. The CDR3, as DNA: TGCAGTGCTAGGCCGCAAGGGAGCGAGCGCCACTATGGCTACACCTTC.

This rearrangement joins TRBV6-1 to TRBJ2-6; 7 bases agree with TRBD1. Germline CDR1 MNHNS, CDR2 SASEGT. The CDR3 length is 15 residues. V lost 6 bases and J lost 4; bases outside the gene matches: 6. CDR3 bases: TGTGCCAGCAGGCGACAGGGATCCGGGGCCAACGTCCTGACTTTC. Amino acid sequence: CASRRQGSGANVLTF.

Ten or more counts support this clonotype. The chain is built from TRBV2 and TRBJ2-7, with a possible D match to TRBD2 (6 bases). The ends were cut back, 6 bases at V and 2 bases at J, with 17 bases in the middle. CDR1 SNHLY and CDR2 FYNNEI come from the germline V gene. This CDR3 comprises 15 residues. The CDR3 region is CASSLTVPGAYEQYF. The CDR3 DNA reads as TGTGCCAGCAGCCTAACGGTCCCGGGGGCCTACGAGCAGTACTTC.

This clonotype was detected many times. This chain links TRBV5-1 with TRBJ2-7; D is possibly TRBD1 (6 bases). The CDR3 runs 14 residues. V lost 4 bases and J 1 base, leaving 12 bases between the germline ends. CDR1 SGHRS and CDR2 YFSETQ come from the germline V gene. DNA of the CDR3: TGCGCCAGCAGCATCCGGACAGATTCCTACGAGCAGTACTTC. Translating gives CASSIRTDSYEQYF.

This clonotype showed up just a few times. The V gene is TRBV20-1, the J gene TRBJ2-5; 13 bases map to TRBD2. Germline V gene data show CDR1 as DFQATT and CDR2 as SNEGSKA (reference sequence). With 3 bases clipped from V and 5 bases from J, the junction kept 9 bases outside the gene matches. The CDR3 spans 16 residues. CDR3 loop: CSASPTSGRVGETQYF. CDR3 nucleotide sequence: TGCAGTGCTAGTCCAACTAGCGGGAGGGTTGGGGAGACCCAGTACTTC.

The table lists this clonotype with many counts. The chain joins TRBV5-1 to TRBJ2-7; D remains ambiguous. The CDR3 totals 13 residues. The V and J ends lost 3 bases and 3 bases respectively, with 10 bases between them. From germline, CDR1 is SGHRS and CDR2 YFSETQ. CDR3 protein: CASSSPNYYEQYF. Written as DNA, the CDR3 is TGCGCCAGCAGCTCACCTAATTACTACGAGCAGTACTTC.

Of note for this clonotype: A much larger clone differs from this one at a single base, so this may be a read error. CDR3: CATGTGAFVEQSF. In DNA form, the CDR3 reads TGTGCCACCGGGACAGGGGCGTTTGTTGAGCAGTCCTTC. The V gene is TRBV7-3, the J gene TRBJ2-1, with 10 bases fitting TRBD1. CDR1 and CDR2 from the germline V gene are SGHTA and FQGTGA. This CDR3 is 13 amino acids long.

This chain joins TRBV3-1 and TRBJ1-2; no clear D. The CDR3 length is 14 residues. Trimming cost V 4 bases and J 3 bases, with 12 bases left between them. Germline V gene data show CDR1 as LGHDT and CDR2 as YNNKEL (reference sequence). In DNA, the CDR3 is TGTGCCAGCAGCCCCGGAGGATGGGACTATGGCTACACCTTC. Protein: CASSPGGWDYGYTF.

At least ten counts were recorded for this clonotype. The chain carries TRBV28 and TRBJ2-7; 12 bases agree with TRBD1. The CDR3 has 17 residues. Trimming took 4 bases from V and 2 from J; bases not matched to a gene: 9. Germline V gene lookup returns CDR1 MDHEN and CDR2 SYDVKM. The chain's CDR3 is CASSSTLGQGAPYEQYF. CDR3 DNA sequence: TGTGCCAGCAGTTCGACCCTGGGACAGGGGGCTCCCTACGAGCAGTACTTC.

Regarding this clonotype: Being one base from a much bigger clone, this may be a read error. The chain recombines TRBV6-2 or TRBV6-3 with TRBJ2-7; no firm D call. The CDR3 contains 10 residues. Germline CDR1 and CDR2: MNHEY and SVGEGT. This CDR3 reads CASRAYGQYF. CDR3 DNA: TGTGCCAGCCGGGCCTACGGGCAGTACTTC.

This clonotype was detected ten times or more. The chain employs TRBV7-8 and TRBJ2-1; 7 nucleotides agree with TRBD1. This CDR3 region has 12 residues. Germline CDR1 and CDR2: SGHVS and FQNEAQ. Unmatched junction bases numbered 2, after V lost 6 bases and J lost 6 bases. The CDR3 bases are TGTGCCAGCAGTTGGGACAGCAATGAGCAGTTCTTC. Its translation is CASSWDSNEQFF.

This clonotype was seen at least ten times. The chain employs TRBV20-1 and TRBJ2-3; no clear D. Germline loops: CDR1 DFQATT, CDR2 SNEGSKA (reference sequence). The CDR3 consists of 13 residues. V lost 1 base and J lost 5, with 10 bases in between. The DNA of the CDR3 is TGCAGTGCTAGAGCCCCGCCCCTAGATACGCAGTATTTT. Its translation: CSARAPPLDTQYF.

In its sample, this clonotype was seen many times. J is TRBJ2-1 and V is TRBV12-3 or TRBV12-4, with 11 bases aligning to TRBD2. The trim removed 5 bases at V and 9 bases at J, leaving 9 bases unmatched. The CDR3 consists of 15 residues. The CDR3 region has the DNA TGTGCCAGCAGTCATAGCGGGAGGGTACCGGGTGAGCAGTTCTTC. This encodes CASSHSGRVPGEQFF.

There are a few counts of this clonotype. The chain has TRBV5-1 and TRBJ1-2, with 8 positions matching TRBD1. The V and J ends lost 4 bases and 8 bases, in that order; junction bases with no gene match: 7. Looked up from germline, CDR1 is SGHRS and CDR2 is YFSETQ. The CDR3 runs 13 residues. The CDR3 region is CASSRGQGGGYTF. The CDR3 DNA sequence: TGCGCCAGCAGCAGAGGACAGGGCGGGGGCTACACCTTC.

This chain links TRBV6-2 or TRBV6-3 with TRBJ1-3; D remains unclear. Germline V gives CDR1 MNHEY, CDR2 SVGEGT. The CDR3 extends over 14 amino acids. Trimming pared 5 bases from V and 8 bases from J, leaving 16 bases between. The CDR3 DNA is TGTGCCAGCAGTCCAGGTTCGATACGGGACACCATATATTTT. This codes for CASSPGSIRDTIYF.

Many counts were recorded for this clonotype. V and J are TRBV12-3 or TRBV12-4 and TRBJ2-1; D is unclear. This CDR3 is 12 amino acids long. Trimming removed 6 bases at V and 8 bases at J, with 11 bases between. In nucleotides, the CDR3 is TGTGCCAGCAGCCGGACCTGGGATGAGCAGTTCTTC. Protein product: CASSRTWDEQFF.

This clonotype occurred a few times. CDR3 DNA sequence: TGTGCCATCAGTGATACAGGGGTTGGCTACACCTTC. It translates to CAISDTGVGYTF. The gene calls are TRBV10-3 and TRBJ1-2; 7 bases line up with TRBD1. Germline V gene sequence: CDR1 ENHRY, CDR2 SYGVKD. CDR3 length equals 12 residues. V was pared by 3 bases and J by 7 bases, with 2 bases of the junction left unmatched.

This clonotype was detected many times. The gene calls are TRBV11-1 and TRBJ1-1; 7 bases are a match to TRBD1. V dropped 6 bases and J dropped 3; count of bases not matched to a gene: 13. Germline CDR1 SGHAT, CDR2 FQDESV (reference sequence). The CDR3 runs to 16 residues. The CDR3 loop reads CASSPSFDRDDTEAFF. As DNA, the CDR3 is TGTGCCAGCAGTCCCTCCTTCGACAGGGACGACACTGAAGCTTTCTTT.

This clonotype has at least ten counts. This chain joins TRBV7-9 and TRBJ1-2; perhaps TRBD1 as D (5 bases). The V end was cut by 2 bases, the J end by 2 bases, with 12 bases between. CDR1 and CDR2 from the germline V gene are SEHNR and FQNEAQ (reference sequence). This CDR3 contains 15 residues. DNA of the CDR3: TGTGCCAGCAGCTTATTAGAGGGACCCAACTATGGCTACACCTTC. Translated, it gives CASSLLEGPNYGYTF.

This clonotype was seen at least ten times. The rearrangement uses TRBV5-6 and TRBJ2-5; 11 nucleotides align to TRBD2. The ends lost 1 base at V and 0 bases at J; junction bases unmatched: 2. Germline CDR1 reads SGHDT; CDR2 reads YYEEEE. The CDR3 runs 16 residues. Here the CDR3 reads CASSLYSGRDQETQYF. Written as DNA, the CDR3 is TGTGCCAGCAGCTTGTATAGCGGGAGGGACCAAGAGACCCAGTACTTC.

The gene calls are TRBV19 and TRBJ2-5, with a tentative D call TRBD1 (7 bases). V dropped 4 bases and J dropped 6 bases, with 21 bases sitting between them. Germline lookup yields CDR1 LNHDA and CDR2 SQIVND (reference sequence). The CDR3 has 16 amino acids. CDR3: CASSRGGGGRDKTQYF. The CDR3 nucleotides read TGTGCCAGTAGTAGAGGTGGAGGGGGCCGAGACAAGACCCAGTACTTC.

There are a few counts of this clonotype. The chain uses TRBV7-9 and TRBJ2-7, with 8 bases aligning to TRBD1. The CDR3 has 12 amino acids. Germline trimming cut 4 bases from V and 11 bases from J; bases unmatched to any gene: 7. Germline V gene sequence: CDR1 SEHNR, CDR2 FQNEAQ (reference sequence). The CDR3 region is CASSSLDRVKYF. As DNA, the CDR3 is TGTGCCAGCAGCTCCCTGGACAGGGTTAAGTACTTC.